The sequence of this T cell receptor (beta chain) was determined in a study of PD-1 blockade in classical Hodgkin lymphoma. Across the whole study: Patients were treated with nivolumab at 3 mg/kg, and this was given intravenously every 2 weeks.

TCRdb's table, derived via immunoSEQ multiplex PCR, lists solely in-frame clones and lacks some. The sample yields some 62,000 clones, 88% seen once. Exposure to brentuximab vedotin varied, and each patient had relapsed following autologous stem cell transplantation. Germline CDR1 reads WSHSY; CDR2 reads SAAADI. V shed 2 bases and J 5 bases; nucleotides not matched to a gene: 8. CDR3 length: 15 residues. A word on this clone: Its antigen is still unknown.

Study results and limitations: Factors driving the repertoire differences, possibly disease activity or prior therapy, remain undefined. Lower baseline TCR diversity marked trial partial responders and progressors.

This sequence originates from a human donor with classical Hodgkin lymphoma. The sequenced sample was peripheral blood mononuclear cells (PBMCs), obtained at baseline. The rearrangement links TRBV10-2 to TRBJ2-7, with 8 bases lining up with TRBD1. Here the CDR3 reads CASSETRTGQHEQYF. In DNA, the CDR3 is TGCGCCAGCAGTGAGACACGGACAGGGCAGCACGAGCAGTACTTC.